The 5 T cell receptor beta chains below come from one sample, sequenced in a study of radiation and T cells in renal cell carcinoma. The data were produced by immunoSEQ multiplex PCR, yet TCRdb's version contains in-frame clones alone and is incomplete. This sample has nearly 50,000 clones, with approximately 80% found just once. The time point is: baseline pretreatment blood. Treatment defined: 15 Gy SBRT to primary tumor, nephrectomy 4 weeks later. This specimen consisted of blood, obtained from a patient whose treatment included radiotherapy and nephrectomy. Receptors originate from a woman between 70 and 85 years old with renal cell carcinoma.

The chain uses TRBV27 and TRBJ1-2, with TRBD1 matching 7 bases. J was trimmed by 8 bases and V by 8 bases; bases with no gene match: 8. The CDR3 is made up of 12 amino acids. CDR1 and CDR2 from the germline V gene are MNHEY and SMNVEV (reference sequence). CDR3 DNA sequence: TGTGCCAGCGGGGGAGGGGGCCCGGGCTACACCTTC. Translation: CASGGGGPGYTF.

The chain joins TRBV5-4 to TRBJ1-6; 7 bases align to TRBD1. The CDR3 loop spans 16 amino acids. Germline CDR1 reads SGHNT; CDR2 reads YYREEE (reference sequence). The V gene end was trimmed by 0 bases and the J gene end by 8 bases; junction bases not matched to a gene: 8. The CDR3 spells CASSLGRGASYSPLHF. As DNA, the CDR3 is TGTGCCAGCAGCTTGGGCAGGGGGGCTAGCTATTCACCCCTCCACTTT.

The CDR3: CASSLTLAETQYF. In DNA, the CDR3 is TGTGCCAGCAGCTTGACCCTAGCTGAGACCCAGTACTTC. The rearrangement uses TRBV5-5 and TRBJ2-5; tentatively, D is TRBD2 (5 bases). The germline V and J ends were trimmed by 1 base and 5 bases, with 9 bases remaining between them. The germline CDR1 and CDR2 sequences are SGHKS and YYEKEE (reference sequence). CDR3 length: 13 amino acids.

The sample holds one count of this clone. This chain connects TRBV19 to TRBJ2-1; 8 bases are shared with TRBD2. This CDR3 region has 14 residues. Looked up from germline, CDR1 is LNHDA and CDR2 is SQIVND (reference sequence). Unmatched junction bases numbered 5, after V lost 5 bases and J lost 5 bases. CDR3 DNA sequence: TGTGCCAGTAGTCCCCCGGGACTAGACAATGAGCAGTTCTTC. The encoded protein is CASSPPGLDNEQFF.

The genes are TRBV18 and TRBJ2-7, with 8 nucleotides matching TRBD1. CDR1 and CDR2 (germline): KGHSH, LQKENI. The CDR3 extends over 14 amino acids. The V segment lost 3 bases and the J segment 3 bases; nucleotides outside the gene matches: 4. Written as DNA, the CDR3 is TGTGCCAGCTCACCCGGGACAGGTCGCTACGAGCAGTACTTC. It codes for CASSPGTGRYEQYF.